The clone carrying this T cell receptor beta chain was seen a few times. As yet, its antigen is unknown. RNA transcripts served as the template for amplifying TCR beta CDR3 regions. During a first-round RT-PCR of the TCR CDR3, the HTBI primer set was used. In TCRdb, the multiplex PCR reads were re-called with MiXCR into one record per CDR3 protein. Here the sample spans some 500,000 distinct CDR3 sequences, roughly 15% being singletons. These data originate in a study of T cells in Graves' hyperthyroidism and ophthalmopathy. V dropped 0 bases and J dropped 8 bases, with 23 bases sitting between them. Germline assignment: CDR1 DFQATT and CDR2 SNEGSKA (reference sequence). The CDR3 runs 17 residues. Whole-study findings and limits: In simple terms, a model built on 13 V-J features told ophthalmopathy apart from stable hyperthyroidism.

The source material was blood. The TCR comes from a woman aged 25 to 45 with Graves' ophthalmopathy. The chain joins TRBV20-1 to TRBJ2-1; D gene ambiguous. The CDR3 region is CSARDLSELVGRDEQFF. The DNA of the CDR3 is TGCAGTGCTAGAGATTTATCTGAGCTAGTTGGTCGCGATGAGCAGTTCTTC.